The 25 T cell receptor beta chains listed next were all sequenced from one sample in a study of T cells in localized non-small cell lung cancer. Sequencing used immunoSEQ multiplex PCR; TCRdb keeps in-frame clones, though not all of them. The sample lists tens of thousands of clones, around four fifths occurring once. The sequencing used peripheral blood, collected before any cancer treatment. The receptors originated from an older female donor with stage I lung adenocarcinoma.

The J gene is TRBJ1-5, the V gene TRBV18; possibly TRBD1 for D (5 bases). Trimming cost V 3 bases and J 2 bases, with 8 bases left between them. Germline V lookup: CDR1 KGHSH, CDR2 LQKENI. The CDR3 runs 14 residues. The CDR3: CASSPDRRNQPQHF. CDR3 nucleotide sequence: TGTGCCAGCTCACCCGACAGACGCAATCAGCCCCAGCATTTT.

This clone is termed medium-sized. The genes are TRBV5-8 and TRBJ2-7; possible D gene TRBD2, 5 bases. CDR1 and CDR2 from the germline V gene are SGHTS and YDEGEE. CDR3 size: 16 residues. Trimming stripped 0 bases from V and 3 bases from J, with 16 bases between. The CDR3 protein is CASSLDGELRIYEQYF. Written as DNA, the CDR3 is TGTGCCAGCAGCTTGGACGGGGAGCTTAGGATCTACGAGCAGTACTTC.

This chain links TRBV10-1 with TRBJ2-3; TRBD2 matches 8 bases. The CDR3 covers 14 residues. Trimming at V came to 7 bases and at J to 0 bases, leaving 3 bases not matched to a gene. Germline loops: CDR1 WNHNN, CDR2 SYGVQD (reference sequence). CDR3 residues: CASMSGGSTDTQYF. The CDR3 coding sequence is TGCGCCAGCATGAGCGGGGGAAGCACAGATACGCAGTATTTT.

The rearrangement uses TRBV19 and TRBJ2-6; possibly TRBD1 for D (6 bases). The CDR3 runs to 19 residues. With 0 bases removed from V and 2 bases from J, the gap between germline ends came to 17 bases. The V gene's germline CDR1 is LNHDA and CDR2 SQIVND (reference sequence). The CDR3 loop reads CASSIDLGRGVAGANVLTF. CDR3 DNA sequence: TGTGCCAGTAGTATAGATCTCGGCAGGGGCGTCGCTGGGGCCAACGTCCTGACTTTC.

J is TRBJ2-1 and V is TRBV5-4; possible D gene TRBD2, 6 bases. Deletions cut 0 bases from V and 0 bases from J, with 7 bases between. Germline V gene data show CDR1 as SGHNT and CDR2 as YYREEE (reference sequence). CDR3 size: 15 residues. The CDR3 DNA is TGTGCCAGCAGCTTGGACGGGGGCTCCTACAATGAGCAGTTCTTC. Protein product: CASSLDGGSYNEQFF.

As DNA, the CDR3 is TGTGCCAGCACCGAGCGGGAGGGTGGAACAGATACGCAGTATTTT. This encodes CASTEREGGTDTQYF. The chain couples TRBV5-4 to TRBJ2-3, with TRBD2 identical over 10 bases. Germline V gene sequence: CDR1 SGHNT, CDR2 YYREEE (reference sequence). This CDR3 comprises 15 residues. Trimming took 6 bases from V and 3 from J; bases not matched to a gene: 7.

The chain links TRBV19 to TRBJ2-5; 12 bases agree with TRBD2. The CDR3 is made up of 16 amino acids. The germline CDR1 and CDR2 sequences are LNHDA and SQIVND (reference sequence). J lost 4 bases, V lost 5 bases, and 8 bases had no gene match. CDR3 sequence reads: CASSSETSGSTETQYF. For the CDR3, the DNA is TGTGCCAGTAGTTCGGAGACTAGCGGGAGCACAGAGACCCAGTACTTC.

This sequence joins TRBV18 and TRBJ2-1; 8 bases agree with TRBD2. V was clipped by 3 bases and J by 0 bases; unmatched bases: 10. The V gene's germline CDR1 is KGHSH and CDR2 LQKENI. The CDR3 extends over 18 amino acids. CDR3 DNA: TGTGCCAGCTCACCCGGGACTAGAACCGCGAGCTCCTACAATGAGCAGTTCTTC. Translating gives CASSPGTRTASSYNEQFF.

This sequence joins TRBV23-1 and TRBJ1-5; D unresolved. TRBV23-1 is given ORF status, its function remaining uncertain. This CDR3 is 17 amino acids long. V was trimmed by 3 bases and J by 2 bases, leaving 17 bases between them. CDR3 coding DNA: TGCGCCAGCAGTCATCGGTTTGGTCCATTTCGCAATCAGCCCCAGCATTTT. Residues: CASSHRFGPFRNQPQHF.

This CDR3 is CASSAGQGDGYTF. The CDR3, as DNA: TGTGCCAGCAGTGCTGGGCAGGGAGATGGCTACACCTTC. This chain joins TRBV2 and TRBJ1-2, with D possibly being TRBD1 (5 bases). Trimming removed 4 bases from V and 6 bases from J, with 12 bases in between. Germline lookup yields CDR1 SNHLY and CDR2 FYNNEI. CDR3 length equals 13 residues.

The chain couples TRBV5-5 to TRBJ2-3; TRBD1 aligns across 7 bases. The ends lost 6 bases at V and 3 bases at J; junction bases unmatched: 7. The CDR3 contains 14 residues. Germline lookup yields CDR1 SGHKS and CDR2 YYEKEE (reference sequence). The DNA of the CDR3 is TGTGCCAGCACACAGGGGATGAGGACAGATACGCAGTATTTT. This encodes CASTQGMRTDTQYF. The whole variable domain, filled in from reference TRBV5-5 and TRBJ2-3, reads DAGVTQSPTHLIKTRGQQVTLRCSPISGHKSVSWYQQVLGQGPQFIFQYYEKEERGRGNFPDRFSARQFPNYSSELNVNALLLGDSALYLCASTQGMRTDTQYFGPGTRLTVL.

V gene TRBV7-9 combines with J gene TRBJ2-1; weak D call: TRBD2 (7 bases). This CDR3 has 15 residues. The ends were cut back, 5 bases at V and 8 bases at J, with 19 bases in the middle. Germline CDR1 is SEHNR and CDR2 is FQNEAQ (reference sequence). Here the CDR3 DNA reads TGTGCCAGCAGCCGCCCTAGGGGGGGAATCGATGAGCAGTTCTTC. It translates to CASSRPRGGIDEQFF.

V and J are TRBV7-3 and TRBJ2-1; TRBD2 matches at 8 bases. The CDR3 loop spans 16 amino acids. Germline V lookup: CDR1 SGHTA, CDR2 FQGTGA. Trimming removed 2 bases from V and 3 bases from J; junction bases left unmatched: 6. The CDR3 bases are TGTGCCAGCAGCTTAGGGGGACTAGGAGGCTACAATGAGCAGTTCTTC. Protein sequence: CASSLGGLGGYNEQFF. Full variable domain (rest looked up from reference TRBV7-3 and TRBJ2-1): GAGVSQTPSNKVTEKGKYVELRCDPISGHTALYWYRQSLGQGPEFLIYFQGTGAADDSGLPNDRFFAVRPEGSVSTLKIQRTERGDSAVYLCASSLGGLGGYNEQFFGPGTRLTVL.

The count of this clone is one. This chain joins TRBV4-1 and TRBJ2-2; D is possibly TRBD1 (5 bases). CDR1 MGHRA and CDR2 YSYEKL come from the germline V gene. V gave up 4 bases and J gave up 6 bases, with 9 bases separating them. The CDR3 extends over 13 amino acids. CDR3 bases: TGCGCCAGCAGCCCCAGGGTCGCCGGGGAGCTGTTTTTT. Translating it yields CASSPRVAGELFF.

This clone was detected a few times. V is TRBV5-6 and J is TRBJ2-2; 9 positions agree with TRBD1. V lost 2 bases to trimming and J lost 5 bases; unmatched junction nucleotides: 4. CDR1 SGHDT and CDR2 YYEEEE come from the germline V gene. This CDR3 region has 15 residues. The DNA of the CDR3 is TGTGCCAGCAGCTTCCGGGACAGGGCGACCGGGGAGCTGTTTTTT. It specifies CASSFRDRATGELFF.

This clone turned up a few times. V and J are TRBV7-9 and TRBJ1-2; a weak D match, TRBD1 (5 bases). Germline CDR1 SEHNR, CDR2 FQNEAQ (reference sequence). This CDR3 comprises 13 residues. Trimming took 3 bases from V and 7 from J, leaving 12 bases between them. CDR3 protein: CASSFFGGAGYTF. The CDR3 region has the DNA TGTGCCAGCAGCTTCTTCGGCGGGGCTGGCTACACCTTC. The complete variable domain, with remaining parts taken from reference TRBV7-9 and TRBJ1-2, reads DTGVSQNPRHKITKRGQNVTFRCDPISEHNRLYWYRQTLGQGPEFLTYFQNEAQLEKSRLLSDRFSAERPKGSFSTLEIQRTEQGDSAMYLCASSFFGGAGYTFGSGTRLTVV.

The genes are TRBV20-1 and TRBJ2-3; D gene ambiguous. The CDR3 extends over 11 amino acids. CDR1 DFQATT and CDR2 SNEGSKA come from the germline V gene (reference sequence). The V end lost 6 bases, the J end lost 1 base, and 5 bases lay between the germline ends. This CDR3 is CSAPRTDTQYF. The CDR3 DNA reads as TGCAGTGCCCCCCGCACAGATACGCAGTATTTT.

The chain is built from TRBV11-3 and TRBJ2-1; D gene unclear. The V end lost 0 bases, the J end lost 8 bases, and 11 bases lay between the germline ends. This CDR3 contains 14 residues. CDR1 and CDR2 (germline): SGHNT, YENEEA. The CDR3 DNA follows: TGTGCCAGCAGCTTAGAGACGGGTAGGGATGAGCAGTTCTTC. Its protein product is CASSLETGRDEQFF.

This clone has a handful of counts. This CDR3 is CASSQDEVNYGYTF. CDR3 DNA sequence: TGCGCCAGCAGCCAAGATGAGGTAAACTATGGCTACACCTTC. The rearrangement joins TRBV4-1 to TRBJ1-2; D gene uncertain. V was clipped by 0 bases and J by 2 bases, with 7 bases between them. This CDR3 has 14 residues. Germline values: CDR1 MGHRA, CDR2 YSYEKL.

Only one count was recorded for this clone. The chain combines TRBV4-2 with TRBJ2-7; 9 positions match TRBD2. J gave up 6 bases and V 1 base, and 4 bases lay outside the gene matches. CDR1 LGHNA and CDR2 YNFKEQ come from the germline V gene. The CDR3 is made up of 14 amino acids. The CDR3 is CASSQAQAGGEQYF. CDR3 nucleotide sequence: TGTGCCAGCAGCCAAGCCCAAGCGGGAGGCGAGCAGTACTTC.

The chain joins TRBV18 to TRBJ1-1, with TRBD1 as a possible D gene (5 bases). Between the trimmed V and J ends, which lost 0 bases and 1 base, there was a span of 15 bases. Germline assignment: CDR1 KGHSH and CDR2 LQKENI. This CDR3 is 17 amino acids long. Here the CDR3 DNA reads TGTGCCAGCTCACCACCGATGGCGAGGGGACCGAACACTGAAGCTTTCTTT. Its protein is CASSPPMARGPNTEAFF.

The V gene is TRBV28, the J gene TRBJ1-1; TRBD1 is a possible D gene (6 bases). Germline-derived CDR1 and CDR2 are MDHEN and SYDVKM. The CDR3 spans 15 residues. V lost 2 bases to trimming and J lost 4 bases, with 14 bases between them. CDR3 nucleotide sequence: TGTGCCAGCAGTTTAGGGATCGGACAGAGCACTGAAGCTTTCTTT. Protein: CASSLGIGQSTEAFF.

The chain has TRBV4-1 and TRBJ2-3, with D maybe TRBD2 (5 bases). V was shortened by 3 bases and J by 6 bases, with 13 bases between the two germline ends. The V gene's germline CDR1 is MGHRA and CDR2 YSYEKL. The CDR3 length is 14 residues. The CDR3 region is CASSHPFGEDTQYF. CDR3 nucleotides: TGCGCCAGCAGCCACCCCTTCGGGGAGGATACGCAGTATTTT.

The V gene is TRBV9, the J gene TRBJ1-4, with a tentative D call TRBD1 (6 bases). Germline V lookup: CDR1 SGDLS, CDR2 YYNGEE. The V end lost 0 bases, the J end lost 3 bases, and 12 bases lay between the germline ends. The CDR3 covers 16 residues. As DNA, the CDR3 is TGTGCCAGCAGCGTAGGTGGGGGGGCGGCTAATGAAAAACTGTTTTTT. Translated: CASSVGGGAANEKLFF.

V gene TRBV2 combines with J gene TRBJ1-2, with 12 bases that match TRBD1. CDR1 SNHLY and CDR2 FYNNEI come from the germline V gene. V trimming: 11 bases; J trimming: 3 bases; junction bases outside the gene matches: 10. This CDR3 has 15 residues. The CDR3 spells CACPTGTGGDYGYTF. The CDR3 region has the DNA TGTGCCTGCCCTACCGGGACAGGGGGCGACTATGGCTACACCTTC.